The clone carrying this T cell receptor beta chain was observed many times. This specimen comes from a study of identical twins. V was cut by 0 bases and J by 0 bases, with 27 bases left in between. The germline V gene has CDR1 MGHRA and CDR2 YSYEKL. The length of the CDR3 is 22 residues. Using its own MiXCR run on the 5' RACE reads, TCRdb lists one record per CDR3 protein. The table has hundreds of thousands of distinct CDR3 sequences, under 9.5% seen once. A further study also used this sample, focusing on yellow fever vaccine responses in identical twins.

Sequenced: memory (CD45RO+) T cells sorted from blood. The chain uses TRBV4-1 and TRBJ1-5, with D perhaps matching TRBD1 (6 bases). The clonotype originates from a woman aged 18-29 years in good health. DNA of the CDR3: TGCGCCAGCAGCCAAGACCCAACAGGGCTAACGCCATTTATACTTAGCAATCAGCCCCAGCATTTT. The encoded protein is CASSQDPTGLTPFILSNQPQHF.